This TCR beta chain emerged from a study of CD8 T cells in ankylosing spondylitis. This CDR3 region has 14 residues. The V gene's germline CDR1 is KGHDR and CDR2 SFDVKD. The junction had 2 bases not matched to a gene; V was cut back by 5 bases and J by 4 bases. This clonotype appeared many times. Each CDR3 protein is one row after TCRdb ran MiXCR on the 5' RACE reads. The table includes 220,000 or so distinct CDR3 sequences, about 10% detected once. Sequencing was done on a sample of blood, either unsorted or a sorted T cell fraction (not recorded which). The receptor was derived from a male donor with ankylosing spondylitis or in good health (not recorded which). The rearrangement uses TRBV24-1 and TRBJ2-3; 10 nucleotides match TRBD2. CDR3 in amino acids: CATSASGGADTQYF. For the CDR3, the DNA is TGTGCCACCAGTGCTAGCGGGGGAGCAGATACGCAGTATTTT.